This T cell receptor beta chain is from a study of T cell repertoires in cytomegalovirus infection. Study-wide background: Epitope selection comprised recently identified HLA-C-restricted CMV epitopes and well-studied HLA-B-restricted CMV epitopes.

Study-level results: It was HLA-C-restricted CMV-specific TCR beta clonotypes that dominated the response ex vivo.

In TCRdb, the reads were re-called with MiXCR into one record per CDR3 protein. The sample yields about 920,000 distinct CDR3 sequences, roughly 30% seen once. Germline-derived CDR1 and CDR2 are SGHVS and FNYEAQ. CDR3 length: 13 amino acids. V lost 4 bases to trimming and J lost 1 base, with 7 bases between them. Points on this clonotype: Its antigen remains unknown.

Material: cultured CD8+ T cells from PBMCs, obtained from culture after CMV antigen stimulation. The V and J genes are TRBV7-6 and TRBJ1-1; D remains ambiguous. The sequence derives from a human donor in good health (CMV status not recorded). Some clones in this sample may be carry-over from other donors' samples. CDR3 region: CASSSTRNTEAFF. The CDR3 nucleotides are TGTGCCAGCAGCTCGACACGGAACACTGAAGCTTTCTTT.